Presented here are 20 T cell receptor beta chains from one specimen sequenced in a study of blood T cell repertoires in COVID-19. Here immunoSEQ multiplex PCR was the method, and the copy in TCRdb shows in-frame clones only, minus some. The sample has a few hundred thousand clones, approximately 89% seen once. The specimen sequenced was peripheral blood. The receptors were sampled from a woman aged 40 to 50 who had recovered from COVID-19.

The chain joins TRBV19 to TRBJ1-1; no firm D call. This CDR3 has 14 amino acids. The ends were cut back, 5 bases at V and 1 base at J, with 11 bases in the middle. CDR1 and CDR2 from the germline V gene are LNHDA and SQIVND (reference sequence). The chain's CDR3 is CASSEHTENTEAFF. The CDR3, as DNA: TGTGCCAGTAGTGAACATACAGAGAACACTGAAGCTTTCTTT.

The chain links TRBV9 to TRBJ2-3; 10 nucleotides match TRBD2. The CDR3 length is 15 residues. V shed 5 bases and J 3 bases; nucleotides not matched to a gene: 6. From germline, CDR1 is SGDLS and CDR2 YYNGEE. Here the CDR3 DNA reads TGTGCCAGCAGTTACGGACTAGCGGAGACAGATACGCAGTATTTT. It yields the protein CASSYGLAETDTQYF. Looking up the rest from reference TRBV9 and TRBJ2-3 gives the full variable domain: DSGVTQTPKHLITATGQRVTLRCSPRSGDLSVYWYQQSLDQGLQFLIQYYNGEERAKGNILERFSAQQFPDLHSELNLSSLELGDSALYFCASSYGLAETDTQYFGPGTRLTVL.

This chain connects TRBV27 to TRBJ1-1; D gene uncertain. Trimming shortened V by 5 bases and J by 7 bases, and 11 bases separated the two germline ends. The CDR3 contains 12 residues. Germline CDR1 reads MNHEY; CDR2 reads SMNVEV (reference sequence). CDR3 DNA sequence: TGTGCCAGCAGTCCCGACACCGGTGAAGCTTTCTTT. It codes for CASSPDTGEAFF.

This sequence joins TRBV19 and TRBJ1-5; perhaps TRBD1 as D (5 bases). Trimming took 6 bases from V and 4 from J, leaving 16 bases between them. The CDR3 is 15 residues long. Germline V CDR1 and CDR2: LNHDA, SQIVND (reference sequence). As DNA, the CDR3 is TGTGCCAGTAGAGAAGAACAGGACGAGAATCAGCCCCAGCATTTT. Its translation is CASREEQDENQPQHF.

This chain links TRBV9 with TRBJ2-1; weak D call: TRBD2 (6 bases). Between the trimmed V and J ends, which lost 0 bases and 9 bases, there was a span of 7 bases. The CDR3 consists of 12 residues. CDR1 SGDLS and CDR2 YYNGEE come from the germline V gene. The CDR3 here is CASSVVSGEQFF. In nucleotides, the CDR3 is TGTGCCAGCAGCGTAGTTAGCGGTGAGCAGTTCTTC.

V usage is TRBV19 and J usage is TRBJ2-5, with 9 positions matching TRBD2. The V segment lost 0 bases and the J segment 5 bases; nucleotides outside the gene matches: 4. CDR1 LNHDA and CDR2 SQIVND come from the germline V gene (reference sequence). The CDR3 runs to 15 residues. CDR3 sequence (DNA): TGTGCCAGTAGTATAGATAGCGGGAGATGGGAGACCCAGTACTTC. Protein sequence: CASSIDSGRWETQYF.

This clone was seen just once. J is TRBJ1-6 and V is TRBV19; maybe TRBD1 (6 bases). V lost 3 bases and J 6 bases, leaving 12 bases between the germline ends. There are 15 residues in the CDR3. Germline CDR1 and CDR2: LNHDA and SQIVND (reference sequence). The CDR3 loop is CASSIQTGSNSPLHF. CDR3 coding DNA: TGTGCCAGTAGTATCCAAACAGGGTCTAATTCACCCCTCCACTTT.

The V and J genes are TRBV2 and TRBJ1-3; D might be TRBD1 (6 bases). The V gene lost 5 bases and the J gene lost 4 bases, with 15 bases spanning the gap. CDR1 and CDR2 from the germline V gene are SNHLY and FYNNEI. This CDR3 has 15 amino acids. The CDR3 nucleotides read TGTGCCAGCAGTATGGACAGAGGATTAGGAAACACCATATATTTT. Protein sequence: CASSMDRGLGNTIYF.

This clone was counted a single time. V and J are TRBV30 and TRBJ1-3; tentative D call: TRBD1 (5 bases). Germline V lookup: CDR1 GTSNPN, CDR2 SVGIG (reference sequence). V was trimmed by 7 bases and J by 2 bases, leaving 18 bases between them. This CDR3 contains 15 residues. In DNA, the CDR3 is TGTGCCTCAGCGGAGGGGAGTTTTACTGGAAACACCATATATTTT. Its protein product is CASAEGSFTGNTIYF.

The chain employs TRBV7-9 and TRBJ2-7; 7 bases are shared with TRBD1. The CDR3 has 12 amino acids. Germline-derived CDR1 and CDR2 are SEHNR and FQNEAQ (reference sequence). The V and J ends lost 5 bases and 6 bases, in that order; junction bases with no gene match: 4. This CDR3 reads CASSNTGAEQYV. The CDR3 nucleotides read TGTGCCAGCAGCAATACAGGGGCCGAGCAGTACGTC.

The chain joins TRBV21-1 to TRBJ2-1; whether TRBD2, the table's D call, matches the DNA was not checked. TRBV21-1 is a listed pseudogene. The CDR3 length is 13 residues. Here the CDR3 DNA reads TGTGCCAGAGGACTAGCGGAGTTCAATGAGCAGTTCTTC. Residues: CARGLAEFNEQFF.

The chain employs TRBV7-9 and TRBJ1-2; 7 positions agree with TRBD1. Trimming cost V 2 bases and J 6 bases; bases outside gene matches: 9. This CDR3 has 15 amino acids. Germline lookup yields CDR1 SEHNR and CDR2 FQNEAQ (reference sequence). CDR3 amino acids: CASSLSGQMENGYTF. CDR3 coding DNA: TGTGCCAGCAGCTTATCGGGACAGATGGAAAATGGCTACACCTTC.

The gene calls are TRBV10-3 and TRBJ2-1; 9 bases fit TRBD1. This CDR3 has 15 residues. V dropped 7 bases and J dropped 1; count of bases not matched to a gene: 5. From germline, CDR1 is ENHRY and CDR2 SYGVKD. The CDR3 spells CAIKGQGSSYNEQFF. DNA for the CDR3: TGTGCCATCAAGGGACAGGGTTCTTCCTACAATGAGCAGTTCTTC.

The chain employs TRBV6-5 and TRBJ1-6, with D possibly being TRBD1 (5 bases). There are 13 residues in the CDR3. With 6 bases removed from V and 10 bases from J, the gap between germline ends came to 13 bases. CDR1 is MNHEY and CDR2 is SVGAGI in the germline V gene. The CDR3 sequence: CASSQQVYSPLHF. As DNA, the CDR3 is TGTGCCAGCAGCCAACAGGTTTACTCACCCCTCCACTTT.

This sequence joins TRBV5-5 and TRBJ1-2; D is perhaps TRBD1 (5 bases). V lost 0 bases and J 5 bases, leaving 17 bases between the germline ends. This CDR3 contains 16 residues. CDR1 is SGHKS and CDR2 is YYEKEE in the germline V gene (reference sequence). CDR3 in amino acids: CASSLAEGAVRYGYTF. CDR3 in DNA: TGTGCCAGCAGCTTGGCCGAAGGGGCGGTGAGATATGGCTACACCTTC.

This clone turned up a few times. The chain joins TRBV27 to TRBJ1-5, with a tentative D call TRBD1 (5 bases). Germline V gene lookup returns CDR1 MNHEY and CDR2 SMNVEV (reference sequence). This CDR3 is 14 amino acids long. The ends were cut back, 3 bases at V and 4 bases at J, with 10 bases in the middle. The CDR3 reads CASSLRQRNQPQHF. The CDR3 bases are TGTGCCAGCAGTTTGAGACAGAGAAATCAGCCCCAGCATTTT.

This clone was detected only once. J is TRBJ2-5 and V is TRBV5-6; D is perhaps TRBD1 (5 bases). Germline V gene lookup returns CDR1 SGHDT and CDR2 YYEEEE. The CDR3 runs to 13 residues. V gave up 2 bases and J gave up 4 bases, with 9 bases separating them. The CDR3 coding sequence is TGTGCCAGCAGCTTTAGGGGTGGAGAGACCCAGTACTTC. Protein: CASSFRGGETQYF.

CDR3 sequence reads: CASSPTGPTGELFF. The CDR3 nucleotides are TGCGCCAGCAGCCCGACAGGGCCCACCGGGGAGCTGTTTTTT. The rearrangement joins TRBV5-1 to TRBJ2-2, with 7 bases fitting TRBD1. The germline gives CDR1 SGHRS, CDR2 YFSETQ. The J segment lost 4 bases and the V segment lost 4 bases, leaving 4 bases of the junction unmatched. The CDR3 covers 14 residues.

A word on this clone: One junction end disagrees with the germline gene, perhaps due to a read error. CDR3 bases: TGTGCCAGCAGCCTATTTAAGGGACAGATCGAAGCCTTC. It codes for CASSLFKGQIEAF. The V and J genes are TRBV13 and TRBJ1-2; 7 positions agree with TRBD1. This CDR3 region has 13 residues. CDR1 and CDR2 (germline): PRHDT, FYEKMQ (reference sequence).

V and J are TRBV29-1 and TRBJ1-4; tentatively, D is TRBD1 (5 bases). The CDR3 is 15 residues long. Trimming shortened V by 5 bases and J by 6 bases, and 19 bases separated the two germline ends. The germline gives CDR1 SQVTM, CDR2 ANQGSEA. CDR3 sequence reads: CSVLGGMEIYEKLFF. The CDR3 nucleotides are TGCAGCGTTCTGGGGGGAATGGAGATTTATGAAAAACTGTTTTTT.